Presented here are 9 T cell receptor beta chains from one specimen sequenced in a study of a mutant IDH1 vaccine in newly diagnosed glioma. Sequencing was performed with immunoSEQ multiplex PCR; in TCRdb, only in-frame clones are kept and a portion is missing. The table shows about 74,000 clones, with more than 85% occurring only once. For these TCRs, the target antigens are not known. This sample's time point: week 35, safety follow-up. The vaccine gave 300 ug of a 20-mer mutant IDH1 peptide subcutaneously per dose. The sample was PBMCs, taken from a glioma patient whose treatment included an IDH1 peptide vaccine. The receptors come from a young man with glioma.

The CDR3 reads CASSSGQNYGYTF. CDR3 coding DNA: TGTGCCAGCAGCTCGGGACAGAACTATGGCTACACCTTC. This sequence joins TRBV7-9 and TRBJ1-2, with 7 bases matching TRBD1. Trimming at V came to 4 bases and at J to 2 bases, leaving 1 base not matched to a gene. Looked up from germline, CDR1 is SEHNR and CDR2 is FQNEAQ (reference sequence). The CDR3 consists of 13 residues.

The genes are TRBV5-1 and TRBJ2-1; TRBD2 aligns across 12 bases. Unmatched junction bases numbered 9, after V lost 0 bases and J lost 8 bases. The CDR3 spans 17 residues. In germline, CDR1 is SGHRS, CDR2 YFSETQ. The CDR3 reads CASSLEPLAGGRDEQFF. CDR3 bases: TGCGCCAGCAGCTTGGAGCCCCTAGCGGGAGGGAGGGATGAGCAGTTCTTC.

CDR3 nucleotides: TGTGCCAGTAGTCTTACGGGGACAGGGAAAGAGACCCAGTACTTC. This sequence encodes CASSLTGTGKETQYF. The gene calls are TRBV19 and TRBJ2-5; 9 bases line up with TRBD1. V lost 5 bases to trimming and J lost 3 bases; unmatched junction nucleotides: 7. This CDR3 region has 15 residues. Germline loops: CDR1 LNHDA, CDR2 SQIVND (reference sequence). Using reference TRBV19 and TRBJ2-5 for the parts outside the CDR3, the full variable domain is DGGITQSPKYLFRKEGQNVTLSCEQNLNHDAMYWYRQDPGQGLRLIYYSQIVNDFQKGDIAEGYSVSREKKESFPLTVTSAQKNPTAFYLCASSLTGTGKETQYFGPGTRLLVL.

The J gene is TRBJ2-1, the V gene TRBV7-6; 16 bases are shared with TRBD2. There are 20 residues in the CDR3. V trimming: 2 bases; J trimming: 1 base; junction bases outside the gene matches: 8. Germline CDR1 SGHVS, CDR2 FNYEAQ. CDR3 amino acids: CASSLPSGTSGGASYNEQFF. The CDR3, as DNA: TGTGCCAGCAGCTTACCGTCCGGGACTAGCGGGGGGGCGTCCTACAATGAGCAGTTCTTC.

This clone was counted once. CDR3 nucleotide sequence: TGTGCCAGCAGCTTATCGGGGGCCTACAATGAGCAGTTCTTC. It specifies CASSLSGAYNEQFF. The V gene is TRBV7-6, the J gene TRBJ2-1; D possibly corresponds to TRBD2 (6 bases). The V gene's germline CDR1 is SGHVS and CDR2 FNYEAQ. The CDR3 runs 14 residues. V was clipped by 2 bases and J by 2 bases, with 7 bases between them.

The genes are TRBV27 and TRBJ2-7; 8 positions agree with TRBD1. The J segment lost 13 bases and the V segment lost 2 bases, leaving 7 bases of the junction unmatched. This CDR3 has 12 residues. Germline V CDR1 and CDR2: MNHEY, SMNVEV (reference sequence). CDR3 in DNA: TGTGCCAGCAGTTTACCCGACAGGGGCGTTTACTTC. This sequence encodes CASSLPDRGVYF.

With regard to this clone: Other DNA sequences within the sample encode an identical CDR3. The V call is TRBV30, the J call TRBJ2-3, with TRBD2 as a possible D gene (5 bases). Germline lookup yields CDR1 GTSNPN and CDR2 SVGIG (reference sequence). With 1 base removed from V and 1 base from J, the gap between germline ends came to 9 bases. The CDR3 covers 14 residues. In DNA form, the CDR3 reads TGTGCCTGGAGTGCGCTAGCCGGCACAGATACGCAGTATTTT. Protein product: CAWSALAGTDTQYF.

The chain links TRBV19 to TRBJ1-2; the D is unclear. Trimming pared 4 bases from V and 4 bases from J, leaving 10 bases between. The germline V gene encodes CDR1 LNHDA and CDR2 SQIVND (reference sequence). CDR3 length equals 13 residues. This chain's CDR3 is CASSTELLYGYTF. CDR3 nucleotides: TGTGCCAGTAGTACGGAATTACTCTATGGCTACACCTTC.

The CDR3 loop is CASSFPNDGNQPQHF. CDR3 sequence (DNA): TGTGCCAGCAGTTTCCCAAACGACGGGAATCAGCCCCAGCATTTT. This chain links TRBV28 with TRBJ1-5, with D unclear. V was shortened by 3 bases and J by 4 bases, with 13 bases between the two germline ends. The germline V gene encodes CDR1 MDHEN and CDR2 SYDVKM. CDR3 length: 15 amino acids.